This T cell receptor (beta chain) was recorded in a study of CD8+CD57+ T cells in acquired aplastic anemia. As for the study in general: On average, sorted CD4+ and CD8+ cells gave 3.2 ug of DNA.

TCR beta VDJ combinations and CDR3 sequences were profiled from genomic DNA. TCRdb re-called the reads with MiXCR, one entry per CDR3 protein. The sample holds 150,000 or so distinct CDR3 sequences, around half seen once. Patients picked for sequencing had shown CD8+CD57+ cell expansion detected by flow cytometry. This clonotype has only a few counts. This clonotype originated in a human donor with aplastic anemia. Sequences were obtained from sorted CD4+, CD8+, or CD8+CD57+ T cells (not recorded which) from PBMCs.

The CDR3 DNA reads TGCAGTGCTTGGACAGTCAATGAGCAGTTCTTC. It translates to CSAWTVNEQFF. This chain joins TRBV20-1 and TRBJ2-1; D is possibly TRBD1 (6 bases). V was pared by 5 bases and J by 6 bases, with 8 bases between. Germline values: CDR1 DFQATT, CDR2 SNEGSKA (reference sequence). The CDR3 is 11 residues long.